This T cell receptor (beta chain) is from a study of OX40 agonist ivuxolimab in advanced cancers. Study at large: Partial responses were achieved by three patients, of whom one had hepatocellular carcinoma and two had cutaneous melanoma. Findings of the study overall: The mean number of expanded clones was higher in CD8+ T cells than in CD4+. A proportion of nonresponders additionally exhibited low normalized T-cell clonal expansion.

Prior autoimmune disease or systemic immunosuppression barred patients. For this clone: Its specificity is unknown.

The V gene's germline CDR1 is ENHRY and CDR2 SYGVKD. The V end was cut by 4 bases, the J end by 2 bases, with 8 bases between. This CDR3 contains 13 residues. Sequencing used immunoSEQ multiplex PCR; TCRdb keeps in-frame clones, though not all of them. The sample has almost 85,000 clones, about 88% seen once; the top ten hold roughly 0.2%. This sequence was found in an adult with an advanced solid tumor such as melanoma, head and neck, liver or kidney cancer. This specimen consisted of CD4+ or CD8+ T cells sorted from blood, obtained in a trial of the OX40 agonist ivuxolimab. J is TRBJ1-1 and V is TRBV10-3; D is unresolved. Here the CDR3 reads CAISGEQNTEAFF. CDR3 DNA: TGTGCCATCAGTGGAGAACAAAACACTGAAGCTTTCTTT.